Below, 21 T cell receptor beta chains from the same sample are listed, as sequenced in a study of shared clonotypes between healthy human individuals. The table came from immunoSEQ multiplex PCR; TCRdb's copy has only in-frame clones and leaves some out. The sample includes a few million clones, around nine tenths of them seen just once. Material: naive CD4+ T cells sorted from blood. Subset described: CD45RA+ positively selected. Receptor source: a man aged 18 to 29 in good health.

The V gene is TRBV2, the J gene TRBJ1-2; the D is unclear. This CDR3 region has 12 residues. From germline, CDR1 is SNHLY and CDR2 FYNNEI. Trimming removed 3 bases at V and 4 bases at J, with 6 bases between. CDR3 region: CASSEAVYGYTF. The CDR3 DNA reads TGTGCCAGCAGTGAGGCAGTCTATGGCTACACCTTC.

The chain couples TRBV5-4 to TRBJ1-1; TRBD1 agrees at 8 bases. V lost 4 bases to trimming and J lost 4 bases; unmatched junction nucleotides: 9. The CDR3 covers 15 residues. Germline CDR1 reads SGHNT; CDR2 reads YYREEE (reference sequence). CDR3 sequence: CASSRPTTGGTEAFF. CDR3 DNA: TGTGCCAGCAGCCGCCCTACCACAGGGGGCACTGAAGCTTTCTTT.

This clone was recorded once. V usage is TRBV28 and J usage is TRBJ1-1, with 9 positions matching TRBD1. The CDR3 length is 17 residues. Germline V gene data show CDR1 as MDHEN and CDR2 as SYDVKM. Trimming at V came to 5 bases and at J to 2 bases, leaving 12 bases not matched to a gene. The CDR3 DNA sequence: TGTGCCAGCAGTACAATTGACAGGGGGAGTGTTAACACTGAAGCTTTCTTT. Translation gives CASSTIDRGSVNTEAFF.

V usage is TRBV19 and J usage is TRBJ2-1, with 11 bases matching TRBD2. The V and J ends lost 5 bases and 6 bases, in that order; junction bases with no gene match: 6. Per the germline V gene, CDR1 is LNHDA and CDR2 is SQIVND (reference sequence). The CDR3 spans 15 residues. CDR3: CASSVAGGPGNEQFF. The CDR3 DNA is TGTGCCAGTAGTGTAGCGGGGGGGCCGGGCAATGAGCAGTTCTTC.

The J gene is TRBJ1-6, the V gene TRBV4-1; weak D call: TRBD1 (5 bases). The CDR3 is made up of 17 amino acids. The germline V and J ends were trimmed by 0 bases and 10 bases, with 19 bases remaining between them. Germline assignment: CDR1 MGHRA and CDR2 YSYEKL. This CDR3 is CASSQDNGAGAASPLHF. The CDR3 DNA reads TGCGCCAGCAGCCAAGATAACGGGGCCGGGGCGGCCTCACCCCTCCACTTT.

This clone was detected once. The chain combines TRBV27 with TRBJ2-2; 9 bases fit TRBD1. The CDR3 is 16 residues long. Germline V CDR1 and CDR2: MNHEY, SMNVEV (reference sequence). The V gene end was trimmed by 5 bases and the J gene end by 7 bases; junction bases not matched to a gene: 11. CDR3 coding DNA: TGTGCCAGCAGTGGGGACAGGGCTAAATTGGTCGGGGAGCTGTTTTTT. This codes for CASSGDRAKLVGELFF.

CDR3 residues: CASSLVAGADEQYF. For the CDR3, the DNA is TGCGCCAGCAGTTTAGTAGCGGGAGCTGACGAGCAGTACTTC. The genes are TRBV5-1 and TRBJ2-7, with 9 bases identical to TRBD2. V lost 5 bases and J lost 5; bases outside the gene matches: 8. The CDR3 runs to 14 residues. CDR1 is SGHRS, CDR2 YFSETQ, per germline.

V is TRBV6-5 and J is TRBJ2-5; no clear D. The CDR3 length is 12 residues. Trimming removed 6 bases from V and 7 bases from J, with 12 bases in between. Germline V gives CDR1 MNHEY, CDR2 SVGAGI. CDR3 sequence reads: CASSSQLGTQYF. The CDR3 bases are TGTGCCAGCAGCAGCCAGCTAGGGACCCAGTACTTC.

The J gene is TRBJ1-6, the V gene TRBV6-1; D remains unclear. V lost 3 bases to trimming and J lost 10 bases, with 13 bases between them. The length of the CDR3 is 14 residues. Looked up from germline, CDR1 is MNHNS and CDR2 is SASEGT. The CDR3 coding sequence is TGTGCCAGCAGTGAGGCGACCTTTGGGTCACCCCTCCACTTT. Encoded protein: CASSEATFGSPLHF.

The V call is TRBV5-4, the J call TRBJ2-3; 9 nucleotides align to TRBD2. Germline trimming cut 4 bases from V and 2 bases from J; bases unmatched to any gene: 5. This CDR3 has 15 amino acids. Germline values: CDR1 SGHNT, CDR2 YYREEE (reference sequence). The CDR3 nucleotides are TGTGCCAGCAGCCTGACTAGCGGATACACAGATACGCAGTATTTT. Amino acid sequence: CASSLTSGYTDTQYF. Combining the CDR3 with reference TRBV5-4 and TRBJ2-3 gives the whole variable domain ETGVTQSPTHLIKTRGQQVTLRCSSQSGHNTVSWYQQALGQGPQFIFQYYREEENGRGNFPPRFSGLQFPNYSSELNVNALELDDSALYLCASSLTSGYTDTQYFGPGTRLTVL.

The J gene is TRBJ2-4, the V gene TRBV10-3; the match to TRBD1 covers 7 bases. With V trimmed by 6 bases and J by 5 bases, 7 bases remained unmatched. The CDR3 spans 14 residues. CDR1 and CDR2 (germline): ENHRY, SYGVKD. CDR3 sequence (DNA): TGTGCCATCAGGGATGGGACAGTAGAAAACATTCAGTACTTC. The encoded protein is CAIRDGTVENIQYF.

The CDR3 sequence: CASSRDFPGYGETQYF. In DNA form, the CDR3 reads TGCGCCAGCAGCCGGGACTTCCCGGGATACGGGGAGACCCAGTACTTC. The rearrangement uses TRBV4-1 and TRBJ2-5, with D possibly being TRBD2 (6 bases). Trimming stripped 4 bases from V and 5 bases from J, with 20 bases between. The CDR3 is 16 residues long. Germline V gene data show CDR1 as MGHRA and CDR2 as YSYEKL.

The V call is TRBV7-2, the J call TRBJ2-7; 8 bases line up with TRBD2. After removal of 2 bases from V and 0 bases from J, the junction contained 9 bases not matched to a gene. The length of the CDR3 is 17 residues. CDR1 SGHTA and CDR2 FQGNSA come from the germline V gene. The CDR3 protein is CASSLMASGLSSYEQYF. DNA for the CDR3: TGTGCCAGCAGCTTAATGGCTAGCGGGCTTAGCTCCTACGAGCAGTACTTC. Full variable domain (missing parts from reference TRBV7-2 and TRBJ2-7): GAGVSQSPSNKVTEKGKDVELRCDPISGHTALYWYRQSLGQGLEFLIYFQGNSAPDKSGLPSDRFSAERTGGSVSTLTIQRTQQEDSAVYLCASSLMASGLSSYEQYFGPGTRLTVT.

The chain uses TRBV20-1 and TRBJ1-1; D unclear. From germline, CDR1 is DFQATT and CDR2 SNEGSKA (reference sequence). V shed 8 bases and J shed 4 bases, with 11 bases lying between them. CDR3 length equals 11 residues. In nucleotides, the CDR3 is TGCAGTCGTACGGAGCGCACTGAAGCTTTCTTT. This gives the protein CSRTERTEAFF.

This chain links TRBV7-9 with TRBJ1-4; tentative D call: TRBD1 (5 bases). CDR1 and CDR2 (germline): SEHNR, FQNEAQ (reference sequence). This CDR3 spans 16 amino acids. The germline V and J ends were trimmed by 3 bases and 5 bases, with 16 bases remaining between them. The CDR3 DNA is TGTGCCAGCAGCTTGGGACGGGGGGATGGCAATGAAAAACTGTTTTTT. Amino acid sequence: CASSLGRGDGNEKLFF. The variable domain in full, completed from reference TRBV7-9 and TRBJ1-4, reads DTGVSQNPRHKITKRGQNVTFRCDPISEHNRLYWYRQTLGQGPEFLTYFQNEAQLEKSRLLSDRFSAERPKGSFSTLEIQRTEQGDSAMYLCASSLGRGDGNEKLFFGSGTQLSVL.

Concerning this clone: This same CDR3 is encoded by further DNA sequences in the sample. The chain joins TRBV7-2 to TRBJ2-1; 10 nucleotides agree with TRBD2. This CDR3 comprises 16 residues. Looked up from germline, CDR1 is SGHTA and CDR2 is FQGNSA. The junction had 4 bases not matched to a gene; V was cut back by 5 bases and J by 0 bases. CDR3 loop: CASSRTSGSSYNEQFF. The CDR3 nucleotides read TGTGCCAGCAGCCGGACTAGCGGAAGCTCCTACAATGAGCAGTTCTTC.

V gene TRBV25-1 combines with J gene TRBJ2-7; D unresolved. The length of the CDR3 is 14 residues. Germline CDR1 reads MGHDK; CDR2 reads SYGVNS. V lost 6 bases to trimming and J lost 3 bases, with 15 bases between them. CDR3 sequence: CASRSRDQHYEQYF. The CDR3 nucleotides are TGTGCCAGCAGATCGCGCGACCAACACTACGAGCAGTACTTC.

This clone appeared a few times. The chain employs TRBV2 and TRBJ2-3; D is unresolved. This CDR3 region has 15 residues. Trimming pared 4 bases from V and 1 base from J, leaving 12 bases between. From germline, CDR1 is SNHLY and CDR2 FYNNEI. CDR3 nucleotide sequence: TGTGCCAGCAGTGTCCCTAGATCAGGCACAGATACGCAGTATTTT. This translates into CASSVPRSGTDTQYF. Full variable domain (missing parts from reference TRBV2 and TRBJ2-3): EPEVTQTPSHQVTQMGQEVILRCVPISNHLYFYWYRQILGQKVEFLVSFYNNEISEKSEIFDDQFSVERPDGSNFTLKIRSTKLEDSAMYFCASSVPRSGTDTQYFGPGTRLTVL.

The V and J genes are TRBV6-1 and TRBJ2-7; D possibly corresponds to TRBD2 (6 bases). Trimming removed 8 bases from V and 6 bases from J, with 14 bases in between. Germline V gene sequence: CDR1 MNHNS, CDR2 SASEGT. This CDR3 is built from 12 residues. The CDR3 bases are TGTGCCAGCCGGAGGGACCTTAGCGAGCAGTACTTC. Its translation: CASRRDLSEQYF.

The chain has TRBV4-1 and TRBJ2-1, with 7 bases matching TRBD2. The V segment lost 0 bases and the J segment 10 bases; nucleotides outside the gene matches: 15. This CDR3 contains 17 residues. The germline V gene has CDR1 MGHRA and CDR2 YSYEKL. CDR3 sequence: CASSQEFGLAGAGEQFF. CDR3 bases: TGCGCCAGCAGCCAAGAGTTCGGGTTGGCGGGAGCGGGGGAGCAGTTCTTC.

The rearrangement uses TRBV7-9 and TRBJ2-5; D remains unclear. Germline V gives CDR1 SEHNR, CDR2 FQNEAQ (reference sequence). The ends were cut back, 8 bases at V and 4 bases at J, with 8 bases in the middle. This CDR3 comprises 11 residues. The CDR3 spells CASPSRETQYF. For the CDR3, the DNA is TGTGCCAGCCCCTCCCGAGAGACCCAGTACTTC.